This is a list of T cell receptor beta chains from one sample in a study of shared clonotypes between healthy human individuals. Profiled with immunoSEQ multiplex PCR; TCRdb holds only in-frame clones, not every one. The table includes around 2,000,000 clones, around 93% detected once. The sequenced material came from naive CD8+ T cells from PBMCs. The receptors come from a man between 18 and 35 years old in good health. Some clones in this sample may be carry-over from other donors' samples. CDR3s include the opening cysteine and the closing phenylalanine or tryptophan. Fields, in order: V gene, D gene, clone size, J gene, CDR3 protein, CDR3 DNA. A D gene is named only where the DNA matches it firmly. A row's size may be missing; if present it is once, few, many or a size class.

V: TRBV5-1; D: -; size: -; J: TRBJ2-7; CDR3: CASSPRSGMYEQYF; DNA: TGCGCCAGCAGCCCGAGGTCAGGGATGTACGAGCAGTACTTC
V: TRBV7-9; D: TRBD1; size: -; J: TRBJ2-1; CDR3: CASSLHSPGTGQYNEQFF; DNA: TGTGCCAGCAGCTTGCATAGCCCCGGGACAGGCCAATACAATGAGCAGTTCTTC
V: TRBV27; D: TRBD2; size: -; J: TRBJ2-7; CDR3: CASSFQLASSYEQYF; DNA: TGTGCCAGCAGTTTCCAACTAGCGTCAAGCTACGAGCAGTACTTC
V: TRBV19; D: TRBD2; size: -; J: TRBJ2-7; CDR3: CASSPGTTAYEQYF; DNA: TGTGCCAGTAGCCCCGGGACTACGGCCTACGAGCAGTACTTC
V: TRBV27; D: -; size: -; J: TRBJ2-1; CDR3: CASKEGASEQFF; DNA: TGTGCCAGCAAGGAGGGGGCCAGTGAGCAGTTCTTC
V: TRBV7-9; D: TRBD2; size: -; J: TRBJ2-7; CDR3: CASSGTSGPYEQYF; DNA: TGTGCCAGCAGCGGGACTAGCGGTCCCTACGAGCAGTACTTC
V: TRBV7-9; D: -; size: -; J: TRBJ1-1; CDR3: CASSLSFAGATEAFF; DNA: TGTGCCAGCAGCTTAAGTTTTGCAGGGGCCACTGAAGCTTTCTTT
V: TRBV6-5; D: TRBD1; size: -; J: TRBJ1-5; CDR3: CASSYRGGGGQPQHF; DNA: TGTGCCAGCAGTTACAGAGGGGGCGGTGGTCAGCCCCAGCATTTT
V: TRBV11-2; D: -; size: -; J: TRBJ2-7; CDR3: CASSLAASGSYEQYF; DNA: TGTGCCAGCAGCTTAGCAGCCAGCGGATCCTACGAGCAGTACTTC
V: TRBV7-3; D: -; size: -; J: TRBJ2-1; CDR3: CASSPDLGLMHNEQFF; DNA: TGTGCCAGCAGCCCGGATTTAGGGCTAATGCACAATGAGCAGTTCTTC
V: TRBV4-1; D: -; size: -; J: TRBJ2-5; CDR3: CASSQPTRDLQETQYF; DNA: TGCGCCAGCAGCCAACCCACTAGAGATCTACAAGAGACCCAGTACTTC
V: TRBV7-6; D: TRBD2; size: -; J: TRBJ2-1; CDR3: CASSAGTSGGNEQFF; DNA: TGTGCCAGCAGCGCCGGGACTAGCGGAGGGAATGAGCAGTTCTTC
V: TRBV9; D: TRBD2; size: -; J: TRBJ2-1; CDR3: CASSVAGGESYNEQFF; DNA: TGTGCCAGCAGCGTGGCCGGGGGGGAAAGCTACAATGAGCAGTTCTTC
V: TRBV19; D: -; size: -; J: TRBJ2-4; CDR3: CASSIEYEQGTAKNIQYF; DNA: TGTGCCAGTAGTATTGAGTACGAGCAGGGGACGGCCAAAAACATTCAGTACTTC
V: TRBV6-5; D: -; size: -; J: TRBJ2-2; CDR3: CASDQDVDTGELFF; DNA: TGTGCCTCTGACCAAGACGTAGACACCGGGGAGCTGTTTTTT
V: TRBV7-3; D: TRBD2; size: -; J: TRBJ2-1; CDR3: CASSRGLAGGLGEQFF; DNA: TGTGCCAGCAGTCGCGGACTAGCGGGAGGCTTGGGAGAGCAGTTCTTC
V: TRBV4-1; D: -; size: -; J: TRBJ2-1; CDR3: CASSLPRRTEFSSYNEQFF; DNA: TGCGCCAGCAGCCTTCCCAGGCGGACAGAGTTCAGCTCCTACAATGAGCAGTTCTTC
V: TRBV9; D: -; size: -; J: TRBJ2-6; CDR3: CASSDPKGVRANVLTF; DNA: TGTGCCAGCAGCGATCCGAAGGGAGTGAGGGCCAACGTCCTGACTTTC
V: TRBV4-3; D: -; size: once; J: TRBJ1-4; CDR3: CASSRIRAPNEKLFF; DNA: TGCGCCAGCAGCCGAATCCGGGCCCCTAATGAAAAACTGTTTTTT
V: TRBV4-3; D: -; size: -; J: TRBJ2-7; CDR3: CASSQGDGSYEQYF; DNA: TGCGCCAGCAGCCAAGGGGACGGCTCCTACGAGCAGTACTTC
V: TRBV15; D: -; size: -; J: TRBJ1-1; CDR3: CATSRDRGSTEAFF; DNA: TGTGCCACCAGCAGAGATCGGGGTAGTACTGAAGCTTTCTTT
V: TRBV9; D: -; size: -; J: TRBJ2-1; CDR3: CASSVGGGATDYNEQFF; DNA: TGTGCCAGCAGCGTAGGTGGCGGGGCCACTGACTACAATGAGCAGTTCTTC
V: TRBV29-1; D: -; size: -; J: TRBJ1-1; CDR3: CSVEWGDGTEAFF; DNA: TGCAGCGTTGAATGGGGGGATGGAACTGAAGCTTTCTTT
V: TRBV7-8; D: -; size: -; J: TRBJ1-1; CDR3: CASSLRNKGAEAFF; DNA: TGTGCCAGCAGCTTAAGAAACAAGGGCGCTGAAGCTTTCTTT
V: TRBV15; D: -; size: -; J: TRBJ2-6; CDR3: CATSGRSGANVLTF; DNA: TGTGCCACCAGCGGCCGCTCTGGGGCCAACGTCCTGACTTTC
V: TRBV9; D: -; size: once; J: TRBJ2-1; CDR3: CASSPGTKHNEQFF; DNA: TGTGCCAGCAGCCCTGGGACAAAGCACAATGAGCAGTTCTTC
V: TRBV14; D: TRBD2; size: -; J: TRBJ2-7; CDR3: CASSQGLADISYEQYF; DNA: TGTGCCAGCAGCCAAGGCCTAGCGGACATCTCCTACGAGCAGTACTTC
V: TRBV6-1; D: TRBD1; size: -; J: TRBJ1-2; CDR3: CASSEDRFYGYTF; DNA: TGTGCCAGCAGTGAGGACAGGTTCTATGGCTACACCTTC
V: TRBV7-9; D: -; size: few; J: TRBJ1-1; CDR3: CASRPGGAEAFF; DNA: TGTGCCAGCAGACCGGGGGGAGCTGAAGCTTTCTTT
V: TRBV14; D: -; size: -; J: TRBJ1-1; CDR3: CASSPLYMNTEAFF; DNA: TGTGCCAGCAGCCCTTTATATATGAACACTGAAGCTTTCTTT
V: TRBV7-9; D: -; size: -; J: TRBJ2-1; CDR3: CASRTLSLEQFF; DNA: TGTGCCAGCAGGACTCTGAGCCTTGAGCAGTTCTTC
V: TRBV29-1; D: -; size: -; J: TRBJ1-2; CDR3: CSVLGGSNYGYTF; DNA: TGCAGCGTCCTCGGGGGGTCTAACTATGGCTACACCTTC
V: TRBV6-5; D: -; size: -; J: TRBJ2-1; CDR3: CASSSPPEGEHEQFF; DNA: TGTGCCAGCAGTTCCCCGCCGGAGGGGGAACATGAGCAGTTCTTC
V: TRBV19; D: TRBD1; size: -; J: TRBJ1-5; CDR3: CASSMADRALNQPQHF; DNA: TGTGCCAGTAGTATGGCGGACAGGGCTCTCAATCAGCCCCAGCATTTT
V: TRBV7-6; D: -; size: -; J: TRBJ2-7; CDR3: CASSQGPTYEQYF; DNA: TGTGCCAGCAGCCAAGGACCCACCTACGAGCAGTACTTC
V: TRBV15; D: -; size: -; J: TRBJ2-7; CDR3: CATSRDLDGYNSYEQYF; DNA: TGTGCCACCAGCAGAGATCTCGACGGGTACAATTCCTACGAGCAGTACTTC
V: TRBV4-3; D: -; size: -; J: TRBJ1-4; CDR3: CASSRAIGANEKLFF; DNA: TGCGCCAGCAGCCGGGCTATTGGAGCTAATGAAAAACTGTTTTTT
V: TRBV7-8; D: -; size: -; J: TRBJ2-7; CDR3: CASSLSRGRPYEQYF; DNA: TGTGCCAGCAGCTTATCCCGGGGGAGACCCTACGAGCAGTACTTC
V: TRBV7-8; D: TRBD1; size: -; J: TRBJ2-7; CDR3: CASRATGDVEQYF; DNA: TGTGCCAGCAGGGCGACAGGGGATGTCGAGCAGTACTTC
V: TRBV9; D: -; size: -; J: TRBJ2-1; CDR3: CASSAGVGSSYNEQFF; DNA: TGTGCCAGCAGCGCGGGCGTGGGGAGCTCCTACAATGAGCAGTTCTTC
V: TRBV27; D: TRBD2; size: -; J: TRBJ2-1; CDR3: CASLPRGAGGPLEQFF; DNA: TGTGCCAGCCTCCCTCGAGGAGCGGGAGGGCCCCTTGAGCAGTTCTTC
V: TRBV19; D: -; size: -; J: TRBJ2-1; CDR3: CASSPGPAGNEQFF; DNA: TGTGCCAGTAGTCCGGGACCTGCAGGCAATGAGCAGTTCTTC
V: TRBV29-1; D: -; size: -; J: TRBJ1-2; CDR3: CSVEDFSFLGGENYGYTF; DNA: TGCAGCGTTGAAGATTTTTCATTCCTCGGGGGGGAAAACTATGGCTACACCTTC
V: TRBV7-3; D: -; size: once; J: TRBJ2-1; CDR3: CASSLKGGIIADSEQFF; DNA: TGTGCCAGCAGCTTAAAAGGGGGAATTATAGCGGATTCGGAGCAGTTCTTC
V: TRBV2; D: -; size: -; J: TRBJ2-3; CDR3: CASSDRPSTDTQYF; DNA: TGTGCCAGCAGTGACCGCCCTAGCACAGATACGCAGTATTTT
V: TRBV4-1; D: TRBD1; size: -; J: TRBJ2-7; CDR3: CASSQDGRDRGREQYF; DNA: TGCGCCAGCAGCCAAGACGGACGGGACAGGGGGCGTGAGCAGTACTTC
V: TRBV4-1; D: -; size: -; J: TRBJ2-5; CDR3: CASSQTQGVQTQYF; DNA: TGCGCCAGCAGCCAAACCCAGGGCGTTCAGACCCAGTACTTC
V: TRBV6-1; D: -; size: -; J: TRBJ1-2; CDR3: CASSEAEDLRLYGYTF; DNA: TGTGCCAGCAGTGAAGCCGAGGACCTTCGTCTCTATGGCTACACCTTC
V: TRBV7-8; D: -; size: -; J: TRBJ1-1; CDR3: CASSSRDGNTEAFF; DNA: TGTGCCAGCAGCTCCCGGGACGGGAACACTGAAGCTTTCTTT
V: TRBV7-9; D: -; size: -; J: TRBJ2-1; CDR3: CASSLPVVTYNEQFF; DNA: TGTGCCAGCAGCTTACCGGTTGTGACCTACAATGAGCAGTTCTTC
V: TRBV2; D: TRBD1; size: -; J: TRBJ2-7; CDR3: CASTGRTGAYEQYF; DNA: TGTGCCAGCACCGGACGGACAGGAGCCTACGAGCAGTACTTC
V: TRBV6-6; D: -; size: -; J: TRBJ2-5; CDR3: CASSYGMETQYF; DNA: TGTGCCAGCAGTTACGGGATGGAGACCCAGTACTTC
V: TRBV29-1; D: -; size: -; J: TRBJ1-2; CDR3: CSVADTDFGYGYTF; DNA: TGCAGCGTTGCGGACACCGATTTCGGCTATGGCTACACCTTC
V: TRBV7-9; D: -; size: once; J: TRBJ2-7; CDR3: CASSSRDRHEQYF; DNA: TGTGCCAGCAGCTCCAGGGACCGTCACGAGCAGTACTTC
V: TRBV6-4; D: TRBD2; size: -; J: TRBJ2-2; CDR3: CASSSAGLAGGPGTGELFF; DNA: TGTGCCAGCAGTTCCGCAGGACTAGCGGGAGGGCCGGGCACCGGGGAGCTGTTTTTT